This T cell receptor beta chain was observed in a study of control samples from healthy donors and cancer patients. Sequenced by immunoSEQ multiplex PCR; TCRdb stores in-frame clones only, minus some. This sample has around 100,000 clones, with 80% to 90% found just once. Only one count was recorded for this clone. Sequenced material: blood. The source of this sequence is a man younger than 40 in good health.

CDR3 protein: CASSPYTGAVGQPQHF. CDR3 coding DNA: TGTGCCAGCAGTCCTTATACAGGGGCAGTGGGTCAGCCCCAGCATTTT. V usage is TRBV28 and J usage is TRBJ1-5, with TRBD1 matching over 7 bases. CDR1 MDHEN and CDR2 SYDVKM come from the germline V gene. V was clipped by 5 bases and J by 6 bases; unmatched bases: 13. CDR3 length equals 16 residues.